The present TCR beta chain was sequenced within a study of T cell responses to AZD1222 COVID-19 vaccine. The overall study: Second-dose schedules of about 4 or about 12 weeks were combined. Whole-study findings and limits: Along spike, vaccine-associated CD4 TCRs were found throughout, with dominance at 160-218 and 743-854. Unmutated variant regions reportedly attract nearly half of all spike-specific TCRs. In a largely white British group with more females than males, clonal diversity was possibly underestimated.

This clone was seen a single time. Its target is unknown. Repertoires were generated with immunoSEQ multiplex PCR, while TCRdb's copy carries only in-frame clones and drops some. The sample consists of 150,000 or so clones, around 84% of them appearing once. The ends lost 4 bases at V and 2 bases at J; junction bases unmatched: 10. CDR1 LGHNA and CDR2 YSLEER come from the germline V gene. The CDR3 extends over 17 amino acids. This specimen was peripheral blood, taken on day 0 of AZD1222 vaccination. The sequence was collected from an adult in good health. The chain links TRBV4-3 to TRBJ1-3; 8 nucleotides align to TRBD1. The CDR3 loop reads CASSPAPGQGTGNTIYF. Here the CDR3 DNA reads TGCGCCAGCAGCCCCGCTCCCGGACAGGGAACTGGAAACACCATATATTTT.